This T cell receptor beta chain derives from a study of lymphopenia after photon versus proton radiotherapy. Produced via immunoSEQ multiplex PCR; TCRdb's table is partial and in-frame only. The sample has 25,000 to 40,000 clones; roughly 84% are singletons. This specimen consisted of peripheral blood, obtained from a patient treated with proton-based radiotherapy. The TCR originated in a woman in her 70s with pancreatic cancer.

The CDR3 is CASRRQGVDQPQHF. CDR3 DNA sequence: TGTGCCAGCAGACGACAGGGGGTGGATCAGCCCCAGCATTTT. The chain recombines TRBV6-5 with TRBJ1-5; 9 nucleotides line up with TRBD1. The CDR3 is 14 amino acids. The V gene end was trimmed by 6 bases and the J gene end by 5 bases; junction bases not matched to a gene: 5. The germline V gene has CDR1 MNHEY and CDR2 SVGAGI.